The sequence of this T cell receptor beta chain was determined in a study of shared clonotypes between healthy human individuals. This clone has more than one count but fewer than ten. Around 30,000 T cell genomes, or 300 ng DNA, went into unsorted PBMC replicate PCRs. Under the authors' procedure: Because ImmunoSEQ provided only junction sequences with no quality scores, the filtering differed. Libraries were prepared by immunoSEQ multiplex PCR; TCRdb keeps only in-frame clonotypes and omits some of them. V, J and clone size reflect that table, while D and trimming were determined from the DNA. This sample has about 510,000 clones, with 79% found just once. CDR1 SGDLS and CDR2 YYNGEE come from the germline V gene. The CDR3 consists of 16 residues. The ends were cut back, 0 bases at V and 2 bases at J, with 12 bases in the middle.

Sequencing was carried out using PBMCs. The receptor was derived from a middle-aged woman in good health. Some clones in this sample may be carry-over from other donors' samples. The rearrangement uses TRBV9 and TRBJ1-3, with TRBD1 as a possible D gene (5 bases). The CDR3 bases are TGTGCCAGCAGCGTAGACGGGGGGGTTGCTGGAAACACCATATATTTT. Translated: CASSVDGGVAGNTIYF.